Listed below are T cell receptor beta chains from one sample, sequenced in a study of T cell repertoires in cytomegalovirus infection. TCRdb ran MiXCR on the reads and lists one entry per CDR3 protein. This sample has about 300,000 distinct CDR3 sequences, with approximately 10% found just once. Input material: PBMCs. The receptors were gathered from a human donor in good health (CMV status not recorded). Some clones in this sample may be carry-over from other donors' samples. The CDR3 runs from the conserved cysteine through the conserved F or W. A D gene is named only where the DNA matches it firmly. Part of the rows lack a size; the others show once, few, many or a class for expanded clones.

cdr3_aa	cdr3_nt	d_call	v_call	clone_size	j_call
CASSFRAGNQPQHF	TGTGCCAGCAGTTTTAGGGCAGGGAATCAGCCCCAGCATTTT	-	TRBV12-3/TRBV12-4	many	TRBJ1-5
CASSGRRVGNTEAFF	TGTGCCAGCAGCGGTCGGCGGGTTGGGAACACTGAAGCTTTCTTT	-	TRBV5-6	many	TRBJ1-1
CASSLVGSSEAFF	TGTGCCAGCAGCTTAGTCGGCAGCTCTGAAGCTTTCTTT	-	TRBV13	-	TRBJ1-1
CSVVTGTSYGYTF	TGCAGCGTTGTAACCGGGACGAGTTATGGCTACACCTTC	-	TRBV29-1	many	TRBJ1-2
CATSRDALSSYEQYF	TGTGCCACCAGCAGAGATGCGCTCTCCTCCTACGAGCAGTACTTC	-	TRBV15	many	TRBJ2-7
CASSYLPTGTYEQYF	TGTGCCAGCAGTTACCTACCGACAGGGACCTACGAGCAGTACTTC	TRBD1	TRBV6-2/TRBV6-3	many	TRBJ2-7
CASSRTGTGKNEQFF	TGTGCCAGCAGCCGGACGGGGACAGGGAAAAATGAGCAGTTCTTC	TRBD1	TRBV7-9	few	TRBJ2-1
CASRPGSGYTF	TGTGCCAGCAGGCCAGGGAGTGGCTACACCTTC	-	TRBV11-3	many	TRBJ1-2
CASSLVWRGDQPQHF	TGTGCCAGCAGCTTAGTGTGGAGGGGGGATCAGCCCCAGCATTTT	-	TRBV7-2	many	TRBJ1-5
CASSTSRVGTGELFF	TGTGCTAGCAGCACGAGCAGGGTGGGAACCGGGGAGCTGTTTTTT	-	TRBV7-7	many	TRBJ2-2
CATLSSGGNNEQFF	TGTGCCACGTTGTCTAGCGGGGGGAACAATGAGCAGTTCTTC	TRBD2	TRBV10-3	many	TRBJ2-1
CASSHDGDTQYF	TGTGCCAGCAGTCATGATGGAGATACGCAGTATTTT	-	TRBV7-2	many	TRBJ2-3
CASSFLSGNQPQHF	TGTGCCAGCAGTTTCCTTAGTGGCAATCAGCCCCAGCATTTT	-	TRBV6-2/TRBV6-3	-	TRBJ1-5
CSAHRGGTEAFF	TGCAGCGCCCACAGGGGAGGGACTGAAGCTTTCTTT	TRBD1	TRBV29-1	few	TRBJ1-1
CASSFAQRRTDTQYF	TGTGCCAGCAGTTTCGCCCAGAGACGCACAGATACGCAGTATTTT	-	TRBV12-3/TRBV12-4	many	TRBJ2-3
CASRKQGAADTQYF	TGTGCCAGCCGTAAACAGGGGGCGGCAGATACGCAGTATTTT	TRBD1	TRBV7-9	-	TRBJ2-3
CASSLVTGGGETQYF	TGTGCCAGCAGCTTAGTTACGGGGGGTGGAGAGACCCAGTACTTC	TRBD2	TRBV7-2	many	TRBJ2-5